The clone carrying this T cell receptor beta chain was seen a few times. Its antigen remains unknown. Profiled with immunoSEQ multiplex PCR; TCRdb holds only in-frame clones, not every one. The sample yields some 90,000 clones, about four fifths seen once. The data originate from a study of graft-versus-host responses after intestinal transplantation. Study overall: Once they had received anti-thymocyte globulin induction, all recipients took tacrolimus and steroids for three to four years.

Findings of the study overall: Within the allografts of patients who had graft-donor T cell macrochimerism, graft-versus-host to host-versus-graft clonal ratios were high. An association linked early post-transplant HvG declines with peak circulating GvH clone levels.

Germline V gene lookup returns CDR1 MNHEY and CDR2 SMNVEV (reference sequence). V was pared by 9 bases and J by 4 bases, with 18 bases between. This CDR3 region has 14 residues. Source: unstimulated CD4+ T cells sorted from spleen or lymph node cells, taken before intestinal transplant. This clonotype was sampled from a human donor who received an intestinal transplant. The chain has TRBV27 and TRBJ1-2; weak D call: TRBD1 (6 bases). Here the CDR3 DNA reads TGTGCCAGTTCACGGGGGGGGCTCCCCTATGGCTACACCTTC. Its translation is CASSRGGLPYGYTF.